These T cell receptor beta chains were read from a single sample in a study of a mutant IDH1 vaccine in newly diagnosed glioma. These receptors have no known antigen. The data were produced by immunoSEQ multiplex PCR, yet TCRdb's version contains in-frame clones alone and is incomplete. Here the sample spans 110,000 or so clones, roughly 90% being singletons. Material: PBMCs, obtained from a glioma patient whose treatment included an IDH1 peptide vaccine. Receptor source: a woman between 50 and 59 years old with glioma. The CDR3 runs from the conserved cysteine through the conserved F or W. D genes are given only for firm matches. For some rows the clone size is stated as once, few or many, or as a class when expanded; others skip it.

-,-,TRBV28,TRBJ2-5,CAACAGRRETQYF,TGTGCCGCATGCGCGGGACGTAGGGAGACCCAGTACTTC
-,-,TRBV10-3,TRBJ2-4,CAISGRQAGDIQYF,TGTGCCATCAGTGGACGACAGGCGGGGGACATTCAGTACTTC
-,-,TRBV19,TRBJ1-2,CASSRDRGNYGYTF,TGTGCCAGTAGTAGGGATCGGGGGAACTATGGCTACACCTTC
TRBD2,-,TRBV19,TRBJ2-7,CASSIDREGGDEQYF,TGTGCCAGTAGTATAGACAGGGAGGGAGGCGACGAGCAGTACTTC
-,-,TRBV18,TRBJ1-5,CASSPGRGYSNQPQHF,TGTGCCAGCTCACCAGGGAGAGGCTATAGCAATCAGCCCCAGCATTTT
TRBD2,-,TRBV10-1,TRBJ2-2,CASSEPQETSGSPTGELFF,TGCGCCAGCAGTGAGCCCCAGGAGACTAGCGGGAGCCCCACCGGGGAGCTGTTTTTT
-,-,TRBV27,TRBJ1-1,CASSSTYTEAFF,TGTGCCAGCAGTTCCACTTACACTGAAGCTTTCTTT
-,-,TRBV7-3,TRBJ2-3,CASSLWADTQYF,TGTGCCAGCAGCTTATGGGCCGATACGCAGTATTTT
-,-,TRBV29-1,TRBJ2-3,CSVEGAVSTDTQYF,TGCAGCGTTGAGGGAGCGGTTAGCACAGATACGCAGTATTTT
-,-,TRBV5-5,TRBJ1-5,CASSLGGRGNQPQHF,TGTGCCAGCAGCTTGGGGGGAAGGGGCAATCAGCCCCAGCATTTT
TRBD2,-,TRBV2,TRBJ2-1,CASSPSGRAANEQFF,TGTGCCAGCAGTCCGAGCGGGAGGGCCGCAAATGAGCAGTTCTTC
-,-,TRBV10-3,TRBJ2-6,CATGESSGANVLTF,TGTGCCACAGGCGAGAGCTCTGGGGCCAACGTCCTGACTTTC
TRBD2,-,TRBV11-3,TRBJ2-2,CASSLGAGVDTGELFF,TGTGCCAGCAGCTTAGGAGCGGGGGTAGACACCGGGGAGCTGTTTTTT
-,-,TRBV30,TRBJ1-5,CAWSRGAMLEPQHF,TGTGCCTGGAGTCGGGGGGCAATGCTGGAGCCCCAGCATTTT
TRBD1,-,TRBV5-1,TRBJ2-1,CASSLGDSHYNEQFF,TGCGCCAGCAGCTTAGGGGACAGCCACTACAATGAGCAGTTCTTC
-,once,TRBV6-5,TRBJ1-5,CASSNSNSNQPQHF,TGTGCCAGCAGTAATAGTAATAGCAATCAGCCCCAGCATTTT
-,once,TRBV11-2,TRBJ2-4,CASSLPTGPLKGNIQYF,TGTGCCAGCAGCTTACCTACGGGACCTTTAAAGGGAAACATTCAGTACTTC
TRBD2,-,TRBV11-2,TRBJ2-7,CASRGLAGGSSYEQYF,TGTGCCAGCAGGGGACTAGCGGGAGGCAGCTCCTACGAGCAGTACTTC
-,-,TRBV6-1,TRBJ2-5,CASSGGGPETQYF,TGTGCCAGCAGTGGTGGGGGGCCAGAGACCCAGTACTTC
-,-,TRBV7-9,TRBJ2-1,CASRPPLGSSYNEQFF,TGTGCCAGCAGACCCCCTCTGGGGAGCTCCTACAATGAGCAGTTCTTC
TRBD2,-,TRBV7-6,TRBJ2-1,CASSSRKERGYNEQFF,TGTGCCAGCAGCTCGCGTAAGGAGCGGGGTTACAATGAGCAGTTCTTC
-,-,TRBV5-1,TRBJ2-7,CASSLHYEQYF,TGCGCCAGCAGCCTGCACTACGAGCAGTACTTC
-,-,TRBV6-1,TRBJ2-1,CAAFRGSSYNEQFF,TGTGCAGCTTTCCGAGGAAGCTCCTACAATGAGCAGTTCTTC
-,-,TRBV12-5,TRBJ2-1,CASGLAGGYNEQFF,TGTGCTAGTGGTTTGGCTGGTGGCTACAATGAGCAGTTCTTC
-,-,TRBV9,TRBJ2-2,CASSAFSGNTGELFF,TGTGCCAGCAGCGCGTTCAGCGGTAACACCGGGGAGCTGTTTTTT
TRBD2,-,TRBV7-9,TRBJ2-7,CASSLGRGGSSYEQYF,TGTGCCAGCAGCTTAGGAAGGGGCGGGAGCTCCTACGAGCAGTACTTC
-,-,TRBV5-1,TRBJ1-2,CASSLGYGYTF,TGCGCCAGCAGCTTAGGCTATGGCTACACCTTC
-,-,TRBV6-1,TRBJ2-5,CASIWPGQETQYF,TGTGCCAGTATATGGCCCGGTCAGGAGACCCAGTACTTC
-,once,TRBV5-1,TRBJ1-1,CASSLSPGETEAFF,TGCGCCAGCAGCTTGTCGCCAGGGGAAACTGAAGCTTTCTTT
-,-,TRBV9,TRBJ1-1,CASSAPGPSMNTEAFF,TGTGCCAGCAGCGCGCCCGGGCCGAGCATGAACACTGAAGCTTTCTTT
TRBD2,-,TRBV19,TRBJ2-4,CASSSGRYGNIQYF,TGTGCCAGTAGTAGCGGGAGATATGGGAACATTCAGTACTTC
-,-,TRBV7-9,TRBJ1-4,CASSLRPNEKLFF,TGTGCCAGCAGCTTGAGGCCCAATGAAAAACTGTTTTTT